This T cell receptor (beta chain) emerged from a study of T cells in Graves' hyperthyroidism and ophthalmopathy. This clonotype was picked up many times. Its antigen is unidentified. The CDR3 is made up of 19 amino acids. Trimming stripped 2 bases from V and 0 bases from J, with 20 bases between. The germline gives CDR1 SNHLY, CDR2 FYNNEI. Study-wide results and caveats: In validation, the model predicted ophthalmopathy. These predictions came a median about 6.5 months before onset. A 13 V-J signature model discriminated ophthalmopathy versus stable hyperthyroidism.

The investigators amplified TCR beta CDR3 regions from RNA transcripts. The primer set for the first-round RT-PCR of the TCR CDR3 was HTBI. TCRdb itself ran the multiplex PCR reads through MiXCR, one entry per CDR3 protein. Among some 740,000 distinct CDR3 sequences, around 15% were seen once, and the ten largest hold roughly a tenth. The sequence derives from a woman between 18 and 29 years old with Graves' hyperthyroidism. The chain links TRBV2 to TRBJ2-4, with D tentatively TRBD1 or TRBD2 (6 bases each). Sequencing input: blood. The CDR3 sequence: CASSETPRGRGKAKNIQYF. The CDR3 DNA reads TGTGCCAGCAGTGAAACCCCTCGGGGGCGGGGAAAAGCCAAAAACATTCAGTACTTC. Full variable domain (outside the CDR3, taken from reference TRBV2 and TRBJ2-4): EPEVTQTPSHQVTQMGQEVILRCVPISNHLYFYWYRQILGQKVEFLVSFYNNEISEKSEIFDDQFSVERPDGSNFTLKIRSTKLEDSAMYFCASSETPRGRGKAKNIQYFGAGTRLSVL.